The 24 T cell receptor beta chains reported below all come from one sample, sequenced in a study of blood T cell repertoires in COVID-19. The protocol was immunoSEQ multiplex PCR, while the TCRdb copy is restricted to in-frame clones and leaves out a portion. The data contain about 72,000 clones, 90% of them singletons. The specimen was peripheral blood. Every receptor here comes from a human donor in a cohort sampled during active COVID-19.

The chain has TRBV28 and TRBJ1-1, with D unresolved. Germline CDR1 MDHEN, CDR2 SYDVKM. This CDR3 region has 14 residues. V lost 4 bases, J lost 0 bases, and 9 bases lay in between. In DNA, the CDR3 is TGTGCCAGCAGTTGGGAGGGCATGAACACTGAAGCTTTCTTT. It is translated as CASSWEGMNTEAFF.

V gene TRBV12-3 or TRBV12-4 combines with J gene TRBJ2-1; TRBD1 matches 9 bases. V dropped 5 bases and J dropped 12; count of bases not matched to a gene: 8. This CDR3 has 13 amino acids. As DNA, the CDR3 is TGTGCCAGCAGTGCACCGGGACAGGGTGGGCAGTTCTTC. This codes for CASSAPGQGGQFF.

V usage is TRBV6-2 or TRBV6-3 and J usage is TRBJ2-1; TRBD1 aligns across 10 bases. The ends lost 4 bases at V and 10 bases at J; junction bases unmatched: 4. The CDR3 length is 13 residues. CDR1 MNHEY and CDR2 SVGEGT come from the germline V gene. The CDR3 reads CASSFDRGREQFF. The CDR3 bases are TGTGCCAGCAGTTTCGACAGGGGGCGGGAGCAGTTCTTC.

This chain links TRBV5-1 with TRBJ2-1, with D tentatively TRBD1 (6 bases). V dropped 0 bases and J dropped 6 bases, with 10 bases sitting between them. Germline CDR1 SGHRS, CDR2 YFSETQ. The CDR3 has 14 amino acids. The CDR3: CASSLEGVGNEQFF. CDR3 coding DNA: TGCGCCAGCAGCTTGGAGGGGGTGGGCAATGAGCAGTTCTTC.

The J gene is TRBJ2-2, the V gene TRBV9, with D perhaps TRBD2 (5 bases). V was trimmed by 2 bases and J by 2 bases, leaving 13 bases between them. The CDR3 spans 16 residues. Germline CDR1 is SGDLS and CDR2 is YYNGEE. The CDR3 protein is CASSVQRLPNTGELFF. CDR3 bases: TGTGCCAGCAGCGTTCAGCGGCTCCCAAACACCGGGGAGCTGTTTTTT.

This sequence joins TRBV5-5 and TRBJ2-6; D ambiguous. CDR1 SGHKS and CDR2 YYEKEE come from the germline V gene (reference sequence). V was cut by 3 bases and J by 0 bases, with 7 bases left in between. There are 15 residues in the CDR3. The chain's CDR3 is CASSSHSSGANVLTF. DNA for the CDR3: TGTGCCAGCAGCTCGCACAGCTCTGGGGCCAACGTCCTGACTTTC.

The chain has TRBV28 and TRBJ1-1; D is unclear. The CDR3 has 13 amino acids. Trimming cost V 8 bases and J 0 bases, with 10 bases left between them. CDR1 is MDHEN, CDR2 SYDVKM, per germline. The CDR3: CASGGYLNTEAFF. The DNA of the CDR3 is TGTGCCAGCGGAGGGTACCTGAACACTGAAGCTTTCTTT.

The rearrangement links TRBV7-9 to TRBJ1-2; D possibly corresponds to TRBD1 (6 bases). V was trimmed by 5 bases and J by 4 bases, leaving 11 bases between them. Germline lookup yields CDR1 SEHNR and CDR2 FQNEAQ (reference sequence). The CDR3 is 13 amino acids. The DNA of the CDR3 is TGTGCCAGCAGCACACAGGGTGCCTATGGCTACACCTTC. This sequence encodes CASSTQGAYGYTF.

The V and J genes are TRBV4-3 and TRBJ1-4; D gene unclear. Germline loops: CDR1 LGHNA, CDR2 YSLEER. This CDR3 contains 15 residues. V gave up 1 base and J gave up 8 bases, with 14 bases separating them. CDR3 sequence: CASSQGIGSGEKLFF. The CDR3 bases are TGCGCCAGCAGCCAAGGTATAGGGAGCGGCGAAAAACTGTTTTTT.

V and J are TRBV5-4 and TRBJ2-1; 8 bases fit TRBD2. CDR1 and CDR2 from the germline V gene are SGHNT and YYREEE (reference sequence). V was clipped by 0 bases and J by 4 bases; unmatched bases: 6. This CDR3 region has 16 residues. CDR3 bases: TGTGCCAGCAGCTTGGATTTGGTAGCGGGATACAATGAGCAGTTCTTC. As protein: CASSLDLVAGYNEQFF.

V usage is TRBV11-2 and J usage is TRBJ2-5; weak D call: TRBD1 (5 bases). The CDR3 is 15 residues long. The germline V gene has CDR1 SGHAT and CDR2 FQNNGV. V lost 1 base, J lost 4 bases, and 13 bases lay in between. CDR3 sequence (DNA): TGTGCCAGCAGCTTAGCGGCAGGGTCACGAGAGACCCAGTACTTC. Translation gives CASSLAAGSRETQYF. Variable domain in full (rest from reference TRBV11-2 and TRBJ2-5): EAGVAQSPRYKIIEKRQSVAFWCNPISGHATLYWYQQILGQGPKLLIQFQNNGVVDDSQLPKDRFSAERLKGVDSTLKIQPAKLEDSAVYLCASSLAAGSRETQYFGPGTRLLVL.

The gene calls are TRBV3-1 (or the pseudogene TRBV3-2) and TRBJ1-1; 7 bases map to TRBD1. This CDR3 spans 13 amino acids. V lost 4 bases, J lost 9 bases, and 8 bases stayed unmatched. Germline CDR1 LGHDT, CDR2 YNNKEL (reference sequence). The CDR3 loop reads CASSPEGDRKAFF. The CDR3 DNA follows: TGTGCCAGCAGCCCCGAAGGGGACAGAAAAGCTTTCTTT.

The V and J genes are TRBV6-5 and TRBJ1-5, with 7 bases that match TRBD1. Germline CDR1 reads MNHEY; CDR2 reads SVGAGI. With 6 bases clipped from V and 3 bases from J, the junction kept 5 bases outside the gene matches. CDR3 length: 14 amino acids. For the CDR3, the DNA is TGTGCCAGCAGACAGACAGGGAACAATCAGCCCCAGCATTTT. This sequence encodes CASRQTGNNQPQHF.

V gene TRBV15 combines with J gene TRBJ2-5; D is undetermined. V was trimmed by 6 bases and J by 0 bases, leaving 8 bases between them. CDR1 is LNHNV, CDR2 YYDKDF, per germline (reference sequence). There are 13 residues in the CDR3. CDR3 coding DNA: TGTGCCACCAGGACCGGGTACCAAGAGACCCAGTACTTC. Translated: CATRTGYQETQYF.

The gene calls are TRBV7-2 and TRBJ2-3; 12 bases match TRBD1. CDR1 and CDR2 (germline): SGHTA, FQGNSA. J was trimmed by 6 bases and V by 4 bases; bases with no gene match: 8. The CDR3 consists of 16 residues. CDR3 nucleotide sequence: TGTGCCAGCAGCTGGACCGGGACAGGGGGCCTGGATACGCAGTATTTT. This codes for CASSWTGTGGLDTQYF.

The chain uses TRBV9 and TRBJ2-3, with D possibly being TRBD2 (5 bases). The V gene lost 5 bases and the J gene lost 0 bases, with 7 bases spanning the gap. This CDR3 region has 13 residues. Germline V gives CDR1 SGDLS, CDR2 YYNGEE. The CDR3 DNA reads TGTGCCAGCAGTCGGGGAAGCACAGATACGCAGTATTTT. As protein: CASSRGSTDTQYF.

The rearrangement uses TRBV9 and TRBJ2-1; the match to TRBD2 covers 7 bases. This CDR3 comprises 16 residues. Looked up from germline, CDR1 is SGDLS and CDR2 is YYNGEE. Unmatched junction bases numbered 11, after V lost 0 bases and J lost 8 bases. The CDR3 spells CASSVARLAPVYEQFF. In DNA form, the CDR3 reads TGTGCCAGCAGCGTAGCTCGACTAGCCCCAGTCTATGAGCAGTTCTTC.

V and J are TRBV29-1 and TRBJ1-1, with a weak D call TRBD1 (5 bases). CDR3 length equals 13 residues. Germline V gene data show CDR1 as SQVTM and CDR2 as ANQGSEA. V lost 7 bases and J lost 0, with 12 bases in between. Here the CDR3 reads CSAMTDLNTEAFF. Written as DNA, the CDR3 is TGCAGCGCAATGACAGACCTGAACACTGAAGCTTTCTTT.

This chain links TRBV5-5 with TRBJ2-7; 11 nucleotides align to TRBD2. Germline V gives CDR1 SGHKS, CDR2 YYEKEE (reference sequence). The CDR3 covers 14 residues. The V and J ends lost 4 bases and 2 bases, in that order; junction bases with no gene match: 2. The CDR3 loop is CASSGSGRAYEQYF. CDR3 coding DNA: TGTGCCAGCAGCGGTAGCGGGAGGGCCTACGAGCAGTACTTC.

The rearrangement links TRBV7-8 to TRBJ1-2, with 9 positions matching TRBD1. Germline lookup yields CDR1 SGHVS and CDR2 FQNEAQ. This CDR3 is 13 amino acids long. V shed 5 bases and J 5 bases; nucleotides not matched to a gene: 3. Here the CDR3 DNA reads TGTGCCAGCAGCCCGACAGGGGGTTATGGCTACACCTTC. Protein: CASSPTGGYGYTF.

The chain employs TRBV4-3 and TRBJ2-1, with a tentative D call TRBD2 (6 bases). Germline CDR1 and CDR2: LGHNA and YSLEER. The CDR3 extends over 15 amino acids. V was cut by 3 bases and J by 9 bases, with 18 bases left in between. The CDR3 region is CASSQQLARTGEQFF. In nucleotides, the CDR3 is TGCGCCAGCAGCCAGCAACTAGCCCGGACCGGTGAGCAGTTCTTC.

This sequence joins TRBV3-1 (or the pseudogene TRBV3-2) and TRBJ2-2; 7 bases fit TRBD2. Germline V gene lookup returns CDR1 LGHDT and CDR2 YNNKEL (reference sequence). The length of the CDR3 is 16 residues. The J segment lost 4 bases and the V segment lost 1 base, leaving 6 bases of the junction unmatched. In DNA form, the CDR3 reads TGTGCCAGCAGCCAAGCTCGCGGGAGTGGCACCGGGGAGCTGTTTTTT. Translating it yields CASSQARGSGTGELFF.

This clone was found once. V usage is TRBV4-3 and J usage is TRBJ2-7; maybe TRBD1 (6 bases). Germline-derived CDR1 and CDR2 are LGHNA and YSLEER. The V end lost 4 bases, the J end lost 0 bases, and 7 bases lay between the germline ends. The CDR3 covers 13 residues. The CDR3 region is CASSRTVSYEQYF. Here the CDR3 DNA reads TGCGCCAGCAGCCGGACAGTCTCCTACGAGCAGTACTTC.

The chain recombines TRBV5-6 with TRBJ1-1, with D hard to call. Germline V lookup: CDR1 SGHDT, CDR2 YYEEEE. V was trimmed by 3 bases and J by 5 bases, leaving 14 bases between them. The CDR3 contains 14 residues. This chain's CDR3 is CASSSPTSGTEAFF. The CDR3 DNA sequence: TGTGCCAGCAGCTCCCCCACGTCGGGGACTGAAGCTTTCTTT.